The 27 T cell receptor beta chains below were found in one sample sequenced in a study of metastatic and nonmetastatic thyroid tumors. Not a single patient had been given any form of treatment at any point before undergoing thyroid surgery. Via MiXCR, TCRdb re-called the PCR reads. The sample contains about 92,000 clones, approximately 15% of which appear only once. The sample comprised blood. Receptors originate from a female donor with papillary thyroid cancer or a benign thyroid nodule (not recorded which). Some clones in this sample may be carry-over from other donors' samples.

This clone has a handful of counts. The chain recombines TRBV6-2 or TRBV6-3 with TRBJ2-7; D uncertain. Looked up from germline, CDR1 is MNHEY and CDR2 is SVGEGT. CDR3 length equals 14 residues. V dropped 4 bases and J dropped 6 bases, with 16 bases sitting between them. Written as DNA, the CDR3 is TGTGCCAGCAGTTTCGCGACCCCCGACGGCGAGCAGTACTTC. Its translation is CASSFATPDGEQYF.

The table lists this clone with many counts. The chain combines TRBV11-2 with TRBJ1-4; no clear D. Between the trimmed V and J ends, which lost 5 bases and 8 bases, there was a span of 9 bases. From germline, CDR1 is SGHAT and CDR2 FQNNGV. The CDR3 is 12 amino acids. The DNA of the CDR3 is TGTGCCAGCAGCCCAGCGGGGGAAAAACTGTTTTTT. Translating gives CASSPAGEKLFF. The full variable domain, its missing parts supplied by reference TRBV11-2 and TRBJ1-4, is EAGVAQSPRYKIIEKRQSVAFWCNPISGHATLYWYQQILGQGPKLLIQFQNNGVVDDSQLPKDRFSAERLKGVDSTLKIQPAKLEDSAVYLCASSPAGEKLFFGSGTQLSVL.

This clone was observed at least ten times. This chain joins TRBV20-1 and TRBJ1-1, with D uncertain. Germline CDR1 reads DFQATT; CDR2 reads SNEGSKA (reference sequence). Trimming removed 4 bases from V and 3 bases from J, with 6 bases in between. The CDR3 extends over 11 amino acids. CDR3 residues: CSATEYTEAFF. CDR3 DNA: TGCAGTGCTACGGAGTACACTGAAGCTTTCTTT.

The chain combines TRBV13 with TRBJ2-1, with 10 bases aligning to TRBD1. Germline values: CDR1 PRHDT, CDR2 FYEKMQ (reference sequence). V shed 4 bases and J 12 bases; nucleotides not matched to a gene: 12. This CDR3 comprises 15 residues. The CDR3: CASSSRGTGANTQFF. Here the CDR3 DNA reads TGTGCCAGCAGCTCCAGGGGGACAGGGGCCAATACGCAGTTCTTC.

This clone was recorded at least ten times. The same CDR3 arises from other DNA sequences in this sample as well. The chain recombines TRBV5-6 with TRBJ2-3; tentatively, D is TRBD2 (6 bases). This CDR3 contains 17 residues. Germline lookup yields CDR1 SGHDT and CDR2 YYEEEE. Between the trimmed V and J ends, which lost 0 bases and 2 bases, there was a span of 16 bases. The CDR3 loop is CASSLGETRRTTDTQYF. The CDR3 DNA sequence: TGTGCCAGCAGCTTGGGGGAGACTAGACGTACCACAGATACGCAGTATTTT.

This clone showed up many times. The CDR3 nucleotides read TGTGCCAGCAGCCCAATACCGGGACAGGGGTTAGATGGCTACACCTTC. Encoded protein: CASSPIPGQGLDGYTF. This chain joins TRBV11-2 and TRBJ1-2; 10 bases line up with TRBD1. Per germline, CDR1 SGHAT and CDR2 FQNNGV. With V trimmed by 5 bases and J by 6 bases, 12 bases remained unmatched. The CDR3 is 16 residues long.

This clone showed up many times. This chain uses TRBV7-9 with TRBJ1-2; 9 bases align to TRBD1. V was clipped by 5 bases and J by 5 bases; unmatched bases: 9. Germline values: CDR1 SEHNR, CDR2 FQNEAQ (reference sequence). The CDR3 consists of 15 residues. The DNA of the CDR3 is TGTGCCAGCAGCCTCAGCTCCGGGACAGGGTATGGCTACACCTTC. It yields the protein CASSLSSGTGYGYTF.

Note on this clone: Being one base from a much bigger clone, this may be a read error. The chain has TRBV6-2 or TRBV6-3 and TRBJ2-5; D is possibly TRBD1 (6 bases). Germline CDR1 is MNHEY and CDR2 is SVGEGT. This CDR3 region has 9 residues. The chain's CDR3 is CASTTGRAF. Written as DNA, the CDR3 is TGTGCCAGCACGACAGGCAGGGCCTTC.

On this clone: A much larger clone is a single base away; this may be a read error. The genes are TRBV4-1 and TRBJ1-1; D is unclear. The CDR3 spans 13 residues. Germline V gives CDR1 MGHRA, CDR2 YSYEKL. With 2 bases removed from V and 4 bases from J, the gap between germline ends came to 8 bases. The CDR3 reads CASSQWRVTEAFF. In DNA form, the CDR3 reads TGCGCCAGCAGCCAATGGAGGGTCACTGAAGCTTTCTTT.

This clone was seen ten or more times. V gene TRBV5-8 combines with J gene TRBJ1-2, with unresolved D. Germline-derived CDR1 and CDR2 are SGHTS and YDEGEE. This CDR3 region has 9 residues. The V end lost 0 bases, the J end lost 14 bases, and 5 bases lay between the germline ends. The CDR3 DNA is TGTGCCAGCAGCTTGGTGGATACCTTC. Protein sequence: CASSLVDTF.

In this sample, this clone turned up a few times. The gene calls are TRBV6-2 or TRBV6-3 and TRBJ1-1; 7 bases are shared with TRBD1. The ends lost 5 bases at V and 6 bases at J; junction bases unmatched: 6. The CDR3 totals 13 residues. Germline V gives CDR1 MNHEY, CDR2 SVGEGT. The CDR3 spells CASSLRQGAEAFF. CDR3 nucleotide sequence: TGTGCCAGCAGTCTTCGACAGGGAGCTGAAGCTTTCTTT.

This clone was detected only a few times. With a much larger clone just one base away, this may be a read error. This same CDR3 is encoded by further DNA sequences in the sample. Written as DNA, the CDR3 is TGTGCCAGCAGTGACTGGACTGGCGAGCAGTACTTC. Residues: CASSDWTGEQYF. The chain employs TRBV25-1 and TRBJ2-7, with D possibly being TRBD2 (5 bases). CDR3 length equals 12 residues. Germline V CDR1 and CDR2: MGHDK, SYGVNS. Trimming took off 3 bases at V and 6 bases at J, with 9 bases between the two ends.

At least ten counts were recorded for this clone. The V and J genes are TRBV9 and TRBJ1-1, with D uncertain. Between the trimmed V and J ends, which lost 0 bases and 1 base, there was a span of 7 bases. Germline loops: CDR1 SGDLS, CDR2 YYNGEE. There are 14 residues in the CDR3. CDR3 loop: CASSVAVGNTEAFF. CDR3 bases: TGTGCCAGCAGCGTAGCTGTGGGGAACACTGAAGCTTTCTTT.

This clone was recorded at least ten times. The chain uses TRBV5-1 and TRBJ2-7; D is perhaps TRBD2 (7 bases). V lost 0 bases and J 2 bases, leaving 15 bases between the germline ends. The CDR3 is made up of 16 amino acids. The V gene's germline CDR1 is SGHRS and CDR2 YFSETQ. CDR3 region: CASSLGLGGAAYEQYF. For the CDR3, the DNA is TGCGCCAGCAGCTTGGGGCTGGGGGGGGCTGCCTACGAGCAGTACTTC.

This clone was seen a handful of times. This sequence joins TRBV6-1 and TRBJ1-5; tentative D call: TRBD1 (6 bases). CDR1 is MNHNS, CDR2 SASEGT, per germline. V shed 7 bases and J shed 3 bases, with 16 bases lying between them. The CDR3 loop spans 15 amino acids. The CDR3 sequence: CASNPAQGPNQPQHF. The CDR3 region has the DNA TGTGCCAGCAACCCGGCACAGGGACCCAATCAGCCCCAGCATTTT.

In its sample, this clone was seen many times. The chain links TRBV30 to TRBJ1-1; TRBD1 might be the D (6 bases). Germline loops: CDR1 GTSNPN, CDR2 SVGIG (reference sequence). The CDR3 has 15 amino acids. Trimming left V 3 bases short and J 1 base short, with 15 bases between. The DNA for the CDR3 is TGTGCCTGGAGGGCCAGGGGCCCGGGGAACACTGAAGCTTTCTTT. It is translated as CAWRARGPGNTEAFF.

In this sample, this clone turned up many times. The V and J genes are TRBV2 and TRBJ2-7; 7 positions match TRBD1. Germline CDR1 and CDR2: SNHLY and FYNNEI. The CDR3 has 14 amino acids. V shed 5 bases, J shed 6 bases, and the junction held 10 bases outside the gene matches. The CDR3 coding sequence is TGTGCCAGCAGTTTAGGGGGCAATAACGGCGAGCAGTACTTC. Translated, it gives CASSLGGNNGEQYF.

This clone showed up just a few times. CDR3 nucleotides: TGTGCCAGCAGCCAAGACCGTGGGGGGGAGACCGGGGAGCTGTTTTTT. Amino acid sequence: CASSQDRGGETGELFF. This rearrangement joins TRBV4-2 to TRBJ2-2, with 7 positions matching TRBD2. V shed 0 bases and J 5 bases; nucleotides not matched to a gene: 6. The CDR3 extends over 16 amino acids. Germline V gene sequence: CDR1 LGHNA, CDR2 YNFKEQ.

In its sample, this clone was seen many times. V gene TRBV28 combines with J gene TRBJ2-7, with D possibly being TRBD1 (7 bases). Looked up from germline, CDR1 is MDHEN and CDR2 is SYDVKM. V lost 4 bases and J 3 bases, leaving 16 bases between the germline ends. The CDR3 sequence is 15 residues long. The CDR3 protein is CASSSRTGLNYEQYF. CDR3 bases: TGTGCCAGCAGTTCACGGACAGGACTAAACTACGAGCAGTACTTC.

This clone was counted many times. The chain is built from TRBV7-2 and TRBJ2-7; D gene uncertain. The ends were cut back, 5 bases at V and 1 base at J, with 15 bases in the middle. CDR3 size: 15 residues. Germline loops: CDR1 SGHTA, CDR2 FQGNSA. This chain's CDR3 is CASSLLGDISYEQYF. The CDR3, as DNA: TGTGCCAGCAGCCTCCTTGGGGATATATCCTACGAGCAGTACTTC.

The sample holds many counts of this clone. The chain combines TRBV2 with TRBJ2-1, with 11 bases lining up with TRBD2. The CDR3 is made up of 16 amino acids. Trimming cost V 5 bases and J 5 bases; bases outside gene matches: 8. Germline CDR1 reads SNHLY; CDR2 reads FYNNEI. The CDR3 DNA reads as TGTGCCAGCAGTCAACTAGCGGGGGCCAATAACAATGAGCAGTTCTTC. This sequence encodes CASSQLAGANNNEQFF. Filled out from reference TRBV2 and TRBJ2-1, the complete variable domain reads EPEVTQTPSHQVTQMGQEVILRCVPISNHLYFYWYRQILGQKVEFLVSFYNNEISEKSEIFDDQFSVERPDGSNFTLKIRSTKLEDSAMYFCASSQLAGANNNEQFFGPGTRLTVL.

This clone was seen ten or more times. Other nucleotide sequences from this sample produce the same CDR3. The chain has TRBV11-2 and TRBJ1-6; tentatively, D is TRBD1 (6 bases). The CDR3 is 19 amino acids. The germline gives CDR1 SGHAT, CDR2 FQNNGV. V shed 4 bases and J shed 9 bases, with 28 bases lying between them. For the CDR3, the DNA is TGTGCCAGCAGCTCCCGGGGGGGCGAAAGCCGGGGGGTTCCTTCACCCCTCCACTTT. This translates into CASSSRGGESRGVPSPLHF.

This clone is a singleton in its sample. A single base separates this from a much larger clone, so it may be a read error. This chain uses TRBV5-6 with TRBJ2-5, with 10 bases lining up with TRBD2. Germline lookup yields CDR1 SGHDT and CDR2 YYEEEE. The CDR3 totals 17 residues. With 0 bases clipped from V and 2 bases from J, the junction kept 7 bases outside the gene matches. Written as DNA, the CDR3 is TGTGCCAGCAGCTTGGCATTAGCGGGGGGTAGACAAGAGACCCAGTACTTC. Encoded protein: CASSLALAGGRQETQYF.

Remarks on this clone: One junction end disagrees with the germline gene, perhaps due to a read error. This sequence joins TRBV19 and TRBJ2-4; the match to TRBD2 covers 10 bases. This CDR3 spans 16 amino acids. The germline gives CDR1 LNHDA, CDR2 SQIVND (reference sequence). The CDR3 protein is CATTPRSGGVGYIKYF. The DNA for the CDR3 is TGTGCCACTACCCCGCGGAGCGGGGGGGTAGGCTACATTAAGTACTTC.

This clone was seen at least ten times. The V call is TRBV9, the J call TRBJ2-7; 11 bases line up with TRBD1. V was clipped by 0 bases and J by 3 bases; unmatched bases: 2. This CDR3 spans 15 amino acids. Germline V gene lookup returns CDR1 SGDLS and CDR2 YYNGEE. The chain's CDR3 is CASSVGGQGVYEQYF. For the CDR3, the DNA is TGTGCCAGCAGCGTAGGGGGACAGGGGGTCTACGAGCAGTACTTC.

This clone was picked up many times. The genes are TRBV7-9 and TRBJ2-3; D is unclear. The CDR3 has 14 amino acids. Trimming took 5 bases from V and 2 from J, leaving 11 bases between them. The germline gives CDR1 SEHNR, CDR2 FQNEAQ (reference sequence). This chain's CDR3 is CASSPRPDTDTQYF. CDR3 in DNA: TGTGCCAGCAGCCCCAGGCCAGACACAGATACGCAGTATTTT.

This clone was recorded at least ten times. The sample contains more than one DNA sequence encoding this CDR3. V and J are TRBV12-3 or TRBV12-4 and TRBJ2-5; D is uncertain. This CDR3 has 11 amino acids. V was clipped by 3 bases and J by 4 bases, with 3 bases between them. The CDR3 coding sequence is TGTGCCAGCAGTTTGGGAGAGACCCAGTACTTC. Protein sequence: CASSLGETQYF.